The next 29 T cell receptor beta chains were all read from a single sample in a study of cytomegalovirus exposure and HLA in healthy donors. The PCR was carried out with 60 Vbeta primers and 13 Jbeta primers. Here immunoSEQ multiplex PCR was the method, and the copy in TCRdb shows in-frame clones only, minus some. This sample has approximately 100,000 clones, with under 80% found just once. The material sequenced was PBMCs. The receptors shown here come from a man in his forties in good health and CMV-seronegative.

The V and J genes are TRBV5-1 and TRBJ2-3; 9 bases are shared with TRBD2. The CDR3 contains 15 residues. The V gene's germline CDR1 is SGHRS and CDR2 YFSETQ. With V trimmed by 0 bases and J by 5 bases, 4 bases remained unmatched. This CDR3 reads CASSLAGGGVDTQYF. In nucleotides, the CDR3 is TGCGCCAGCAGCTTGGCCGGCGGGGGGGTAGATACGCAGTATTTT. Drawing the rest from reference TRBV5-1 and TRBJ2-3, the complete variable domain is KAGVTQTPRYLIKTRGQQVTLSCSPISGHRSVSWYQQTPGQGLQFLFEYFSETQRNKGNFPGRFSGRQFSNSRSEMNVSTLELGDSALYLCASSLAGGGVDTQYFGPGTRLTVL.

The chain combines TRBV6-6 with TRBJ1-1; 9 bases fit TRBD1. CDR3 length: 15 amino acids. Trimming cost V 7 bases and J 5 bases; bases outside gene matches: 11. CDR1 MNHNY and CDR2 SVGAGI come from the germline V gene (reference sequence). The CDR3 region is CASKIPGQGKTEAFF. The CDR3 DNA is TGTGCCAGCAAGATTCCGGGACAGGGAAAGACTGAAGCTTTCTTT.

CDR3 sequence reads: CASSRTQGANSPLHF. Here the CDR3 DNA reads TGTGCCAGCAGCCGGACCCAGGGCGCGAATTCACCCCTCCACTTT. This chain connects TRBV5-4 to TRBJ1-6; TRBD1 is a possible D gene (5 bases). CDR1 is SGHNT and CDR2 is YYREEE in the germline V gene (reference sequence). This CDR3 is built from 15 residues. Trimming removed 4 bases from V and 7 bases from J, with 15 bases in between.

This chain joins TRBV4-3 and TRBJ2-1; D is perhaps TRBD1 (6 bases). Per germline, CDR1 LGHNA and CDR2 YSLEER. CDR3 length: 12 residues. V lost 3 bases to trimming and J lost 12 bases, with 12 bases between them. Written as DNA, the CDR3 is TGCGCCAGCAGCCAGGGGACACTCGGGCAGTTCTTC. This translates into CASSQGTLGQFF.

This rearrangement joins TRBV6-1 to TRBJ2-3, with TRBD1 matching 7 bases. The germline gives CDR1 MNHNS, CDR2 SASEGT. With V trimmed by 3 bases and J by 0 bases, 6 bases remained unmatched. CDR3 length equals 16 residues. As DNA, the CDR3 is TGTGCCAGCAGTGATGGGACAGCGATAAGCACAGATACGCAGTATTTT. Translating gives CASSDGTAISTDTQYF.

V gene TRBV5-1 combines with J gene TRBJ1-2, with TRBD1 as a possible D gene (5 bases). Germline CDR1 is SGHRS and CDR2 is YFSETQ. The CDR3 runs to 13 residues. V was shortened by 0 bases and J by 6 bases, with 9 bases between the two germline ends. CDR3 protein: CASSLAGGDGYTF. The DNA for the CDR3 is TGCGCCAGCAGCTTGGCCGGGGGTGATGGCTACACCTTC.

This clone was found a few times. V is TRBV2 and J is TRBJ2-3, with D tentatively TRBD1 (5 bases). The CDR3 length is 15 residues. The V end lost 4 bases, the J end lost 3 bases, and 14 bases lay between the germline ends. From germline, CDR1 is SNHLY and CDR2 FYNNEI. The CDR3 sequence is CASSARERYTDTQYF. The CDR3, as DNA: TGTGCCAGCAGTGCCAGGGAAAGATATACAGATACGCAGTATTTT.

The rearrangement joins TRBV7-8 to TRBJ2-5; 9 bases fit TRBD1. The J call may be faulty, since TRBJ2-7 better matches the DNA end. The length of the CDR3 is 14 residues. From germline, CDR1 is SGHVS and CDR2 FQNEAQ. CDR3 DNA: TGTGCCAGCAGCTCTTACCGGGACAGGGCCGAGCAGTACTTC. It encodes CASSSYRDRAEQYF.

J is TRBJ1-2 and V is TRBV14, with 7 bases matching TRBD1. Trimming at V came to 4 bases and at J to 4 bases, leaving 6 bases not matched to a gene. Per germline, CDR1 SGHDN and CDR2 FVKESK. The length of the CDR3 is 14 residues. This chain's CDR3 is CASSPGQALYGYTF. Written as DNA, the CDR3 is TGTGCCAGCAGCCCCGGACAGGCTCTCTATGGCTACACCTTC.

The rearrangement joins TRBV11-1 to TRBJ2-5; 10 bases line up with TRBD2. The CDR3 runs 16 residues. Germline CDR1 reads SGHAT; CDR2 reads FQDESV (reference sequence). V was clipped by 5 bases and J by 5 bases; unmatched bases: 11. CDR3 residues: CASSKERGGRYETQYF. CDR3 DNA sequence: TGTGCCAGCAGCAAGGAGCGGGGGGGCCGGTATGAGACCCAGTACTTC.

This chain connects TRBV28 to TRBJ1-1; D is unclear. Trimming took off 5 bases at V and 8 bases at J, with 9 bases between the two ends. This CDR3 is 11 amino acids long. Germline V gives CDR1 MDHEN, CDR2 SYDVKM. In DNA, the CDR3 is TGTGCCAGCAGTATGCCAGGAGAAGCTTTCTTT. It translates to CASSMPGEAFF. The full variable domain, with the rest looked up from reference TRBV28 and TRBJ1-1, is DVKVTQSSRYLVKRTGEKVFLECVQDMDHENMFWYRQDPGLGLRLIYFSYDVKMKEKGDIPEGYSVSREKKERFSLILESASTNQTSMYLCASSMPGEAFFGQGTRLTVV.

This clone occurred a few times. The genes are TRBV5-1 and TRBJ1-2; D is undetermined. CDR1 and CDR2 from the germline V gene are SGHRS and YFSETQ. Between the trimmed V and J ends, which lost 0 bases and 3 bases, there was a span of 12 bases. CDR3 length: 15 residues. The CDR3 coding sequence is TGCGCCAGCAGCTTGGAACGATCCGGGGACTATGGCTACACCTTC. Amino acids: CASSLERSGDYGYTF.

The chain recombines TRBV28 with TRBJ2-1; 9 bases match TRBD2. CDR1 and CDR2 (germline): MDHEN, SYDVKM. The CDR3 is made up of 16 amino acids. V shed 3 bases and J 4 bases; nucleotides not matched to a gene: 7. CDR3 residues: CASSLGGGAGYNEQFF. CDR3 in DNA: TGTGCCAGCAGTTTGGGCGGGGGGGCAGGGTACAATGAGCAGTTCTTC.

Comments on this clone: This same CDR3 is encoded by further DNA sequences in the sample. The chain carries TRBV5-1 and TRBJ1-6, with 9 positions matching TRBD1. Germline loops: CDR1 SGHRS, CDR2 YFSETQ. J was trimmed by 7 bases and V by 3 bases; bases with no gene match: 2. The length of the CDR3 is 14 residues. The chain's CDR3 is CASSWDRANSPLHF. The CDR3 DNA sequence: TGCGCCAGCAGCTGGGACAGGGCCAATTCACCCCTCCACTTT.

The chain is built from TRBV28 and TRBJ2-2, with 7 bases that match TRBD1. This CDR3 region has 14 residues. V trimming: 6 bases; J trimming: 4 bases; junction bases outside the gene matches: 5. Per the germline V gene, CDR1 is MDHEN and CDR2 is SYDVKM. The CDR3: CASRRGGATGELFF. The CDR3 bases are TGTGCCAGCAGGAGAGGGGGCGCCACCGGGGAGCTGTTTTTT.

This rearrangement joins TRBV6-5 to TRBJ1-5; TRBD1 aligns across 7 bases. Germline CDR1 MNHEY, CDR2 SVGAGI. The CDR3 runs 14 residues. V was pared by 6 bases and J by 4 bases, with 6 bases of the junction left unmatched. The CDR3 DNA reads TGTGCCAGCAGCCTTGAACAGGGGAATCAGCCCCAGCATTTT. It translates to CASSLEQGNQPQHF.

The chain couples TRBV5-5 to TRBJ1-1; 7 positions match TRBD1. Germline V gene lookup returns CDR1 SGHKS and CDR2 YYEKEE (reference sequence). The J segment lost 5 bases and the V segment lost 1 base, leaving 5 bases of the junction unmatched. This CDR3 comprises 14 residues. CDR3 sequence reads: CASSLLQGLTEAFF. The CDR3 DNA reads TGTGCCAGCAGCTTGCTACAGGGGTTGACTGAAGCTTTCTTT.

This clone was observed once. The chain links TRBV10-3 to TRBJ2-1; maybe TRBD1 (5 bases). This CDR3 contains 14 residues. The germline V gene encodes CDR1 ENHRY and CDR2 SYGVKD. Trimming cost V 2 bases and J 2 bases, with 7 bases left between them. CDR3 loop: CAISERGPYNEQFF. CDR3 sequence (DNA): TGTGCCATCAGTGAGAGGGGTCCCTACAATGAGCAGTTCTTC.

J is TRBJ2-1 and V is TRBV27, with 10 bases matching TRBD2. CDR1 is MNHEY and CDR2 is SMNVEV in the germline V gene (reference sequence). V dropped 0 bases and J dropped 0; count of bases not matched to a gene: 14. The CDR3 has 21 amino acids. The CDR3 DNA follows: TGTGCCAGCAGTTTATCAGGCCTGGTAGCGGGGGGTTCTAGCTCCTACAATGAGCAGTTCTTC. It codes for CASSLSGLVAGGSSSYNEQFF.

The CDR3 nucleotides read TGTGCCAGCAGGGGGACAGGGGGCGCCAAGGAAAAACTGTTTTTT. As protein: CASRGTGGAKEKLFF. The chain is built from TRBV28 and TRBJ1-4; 12 bases align to TRBD1. CDR1 and CDR2 (germline): MDHEN, SYDVKM. V trimming: 6 bases; J trimming: 8 bases; junction bases outside the gene matches: 7. The CDR3 totals 15 residues. The full variable domain, with the rest looked up from reference TRBV28 and TRBJ1-4, is DVKVTQSSRYLVKRTGEKVFLECVQDMDHENMFWYRQDPGLGLRLIYFSYDVKMKEKGDIPEGYSVSREKKERFSLILESASTNQTSMYLCASRGTGGAKEKLFFGSGTQLSVL.

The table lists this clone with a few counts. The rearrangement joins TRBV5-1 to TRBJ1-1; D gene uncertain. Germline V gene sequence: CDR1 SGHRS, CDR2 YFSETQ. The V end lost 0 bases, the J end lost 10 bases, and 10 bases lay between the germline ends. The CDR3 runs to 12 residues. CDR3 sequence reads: CASSLGRDRAFF. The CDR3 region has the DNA TGCGCCAGCAGCTTGGGGCGGGATCGAGCTTTCTTT.

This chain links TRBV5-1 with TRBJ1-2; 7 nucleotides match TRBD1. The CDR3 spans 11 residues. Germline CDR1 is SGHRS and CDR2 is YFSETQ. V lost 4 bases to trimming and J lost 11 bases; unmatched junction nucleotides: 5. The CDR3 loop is CASSQTGLYTF. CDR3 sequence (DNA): TGCGCCAGCAGCCAGACAGGGTTGTACACCTTC.

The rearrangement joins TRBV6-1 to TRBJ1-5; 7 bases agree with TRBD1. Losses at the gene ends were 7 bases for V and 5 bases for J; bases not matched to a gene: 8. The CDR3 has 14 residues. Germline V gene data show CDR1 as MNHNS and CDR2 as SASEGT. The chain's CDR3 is CASIPDRVDQPQHF. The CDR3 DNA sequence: TGTGCCAGCATCCCCGACAGGGTGGATCAGCCCCAGCATTTT.

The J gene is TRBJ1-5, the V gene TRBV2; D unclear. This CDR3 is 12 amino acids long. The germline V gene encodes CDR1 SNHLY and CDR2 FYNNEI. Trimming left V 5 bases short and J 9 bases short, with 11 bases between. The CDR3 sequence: CASSPNNGPQHF. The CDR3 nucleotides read TGTGCCAGCAGTCCAAACAATGGGCCCCAGCATTTT.

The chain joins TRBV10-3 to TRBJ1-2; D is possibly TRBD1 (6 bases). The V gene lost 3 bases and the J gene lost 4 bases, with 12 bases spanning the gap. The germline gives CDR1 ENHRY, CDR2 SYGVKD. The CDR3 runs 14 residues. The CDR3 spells CAISERQDFYGYTF. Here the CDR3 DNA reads TGTGCCATCAGTGAACGACAGGACTTCTATGGCTACACCTTC.

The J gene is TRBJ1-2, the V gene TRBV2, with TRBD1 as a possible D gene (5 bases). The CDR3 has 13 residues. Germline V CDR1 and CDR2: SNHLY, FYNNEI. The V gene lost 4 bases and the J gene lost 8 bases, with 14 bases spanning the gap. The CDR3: CASSGAGFRGYTF. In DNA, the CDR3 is TGTGCCAGCAGTGGGGCAGGGTTCAGAGGCTACACCTTC. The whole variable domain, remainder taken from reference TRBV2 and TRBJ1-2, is EPEVTQTPSHQVTQMGQEVILRCVPISNHLYFYWYRQILGQKVEFLVSFYNNEISEKSEIFDDQFSVERPDGSNFTLKIRSTKLEDSAMYFCASSGAGFRGYTFGSGTRLTVV.

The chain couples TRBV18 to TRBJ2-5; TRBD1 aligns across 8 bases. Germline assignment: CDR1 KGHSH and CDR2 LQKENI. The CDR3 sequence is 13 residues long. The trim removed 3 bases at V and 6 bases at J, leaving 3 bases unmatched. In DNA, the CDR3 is TGTGCCAGCTCACCGGACAGGGATAAGACCCAGTACTTC. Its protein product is CASSPDRDKTQYF. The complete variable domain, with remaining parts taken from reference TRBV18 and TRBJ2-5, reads NAGVMQNPRHLVRRRGQEARLRCSPMKGHSHVYWYRQLPEEGLKFMVYLQKENIIDESGMPKERFSAEFPKEGPSILRIQQVVRGDSAAYFCASSPDRDKTQYFGPGTRLLVL.

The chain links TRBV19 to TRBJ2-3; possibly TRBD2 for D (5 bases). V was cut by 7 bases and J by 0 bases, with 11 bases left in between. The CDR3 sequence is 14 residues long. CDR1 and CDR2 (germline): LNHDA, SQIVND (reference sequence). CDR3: CASNPGGSTDTQYF. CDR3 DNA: TGTGCCAGTAACCCTGGAGGAAGCACAGATACGCAGTATTTT. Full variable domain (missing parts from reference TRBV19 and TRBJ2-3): DGGITQSPKYLFRKEGQNVTLSCEQNLNHDAMYWYRQDPGQGLRLIYYSQIVNDFQKGDIAEGYSVSREKKESFPLTVTSAQKNPTAFYLCASNPGGSTDTQYFGPGTRLTVL.

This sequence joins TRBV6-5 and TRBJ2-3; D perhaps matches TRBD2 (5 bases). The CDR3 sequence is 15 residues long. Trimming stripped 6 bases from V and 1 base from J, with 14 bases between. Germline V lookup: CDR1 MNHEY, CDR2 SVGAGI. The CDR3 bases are TGTGCCAGCAGCCCCCTAGCTGCTGGCACAGATACGCAGTATTTT. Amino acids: CASSPLAAGTDTQYF.